Listed below are T cell receptor beta chains from one sample, sequenced in a study of T cells in Graves' hyperthyroidism and ophthalmopathy. TCRdb used MiXCR to reprocess the multiplex PCR reads, holding one entry per CDR3 protein. The sample shows some 650,000 distinct CDR3 sequences, 16% of them seen only once. Specimen: blood. The origin of the receptors is a woman between 40 and 55 years old with Graves' ophthalmopathy. Both conserved end residues are part of each CDR3. The D gene is left open where the match is weak. Expanded clones are given a class, and other clones once, few, many or no size at all.

D gene,clone size,J gene,V gene,CDR3 length,CDR3 DNA,CDR3 protein
TRBD1,many,TRBJ2-1,TRBV18,15,TGTGCCAGCTCTCGCGCGGGACAGGCCTACAATGAGCAGTTCTTC,CASSRAGQAYNEQFF
-,-,TRBJ2-3,TRBV20-1,15,TGCAGTGCTGGCTCCCCAGGACAGAACACAGATACGCAGTATTTT,CSAGSPGQNTDTQYF
-,-,TRBJ1-4,TRBV12-3/TRBV12-4,14,TGTGCCAGCAGTCGGACAGCCGCTAATGAAAAACTGTTTTTT,CASSRTAANEKLFF
-,many,TRBJ1-2,TRBV20-1,14,TGCAGTGCTAGATTGCCAGCACCAAACTATGGCTACACCTTC,CSARLPAPNYGYTF
TRBD1,-,TRBJ1-2,TRBV10-1,13,TGCGCCAGCGCGAGAGACAGGGACTATGGCTACACCTTC,CASARDRDYGYTF
TRBD1,few,TRBJ1-4,TRBV27,13,TGTGCCAGCATGGGCAGGGGGATTGGAAAACTGTTTTTT,CASMGRGIGKLFF
-,many,TRBJ2-5,TRBV2,8,TGTGCCAGCAGTGGCCAGTACTTC,CASSGQYF
-,many,TRBJ2-1,TRBV6-1,14,TGTGCCAGCAGTGACCAGCTAAGAGGGAATGAGCAGTTCTTC,CASSDQLRGNEQFF
-,many,TRBJ2-7,TRBV11-2,13,TGTGCCAGCAGCTTAATAGGGGGGGGCGAGCAGTACTTC,CASSLIGGGEQYF
TRBD1,few,TRBJ1-5,TRBV19,20,TGTGCCAGTAGTAGCCGAGGGGAGACAGGGCCCTATTTTAGCAATCAGCCCCAGCATTTT,CASSSRGETGPYFSNQPQHF
TRBD1,many,TRBJ2-2,TRBV11-2,15,TGTGCCAGCAGCACCTTCAGGGGGCAGGCCGGGGAGCTGTTTTTT,CASSTFRGQAGELFF
TRBD2,-,TRBJ2-1,TRBV24-1,21,TGTGCCACCAGTGATTCCTGGGGGAGCGGGAGGGGACGGAGCTCCTACAATGAGCAGTTCTTC,CATSDSWGSGRGRSSYNEQFF
-,few,TRBJ2-3,TRBV28,16,TGTGCCAGCAGTTTGTACAGATTAACTAGCACAGATACGCAGTATTTT,CASSLYRLTSTDTQYF
-,many,TRBJ2-5,TRBV3-1,13,TGTGCCAGCAGCCAAGGAAGGTCCAGGACCCAGTACTTC,CASSQGRSRTQYF
TRBD1,few,TRBJ1-4,TRBV11-2,15,TGTGCCAGCAGAAACTCAGGGGGCGGCAATGAAAAACTGTTTTTT,CASRNSGGGNEKLFF
TRBD1,many,TRBJ2-7,TRBV12-3/TRBV12-4,15,TGTGCCAGCAGTTTAGGTGTGACAGGGGGTTTCACGCAGTACTTC,CASSLGVTGGFTQYF
TRBD2,many,TRBJ2-1,TRBV7-9,15,TGTGCCAGCAGCTTAGGGCTAGCGGGGGTCAATGAGCAGTTCTTC,CASSLGLAGVNEQFF
-,many,TRBJ1-5,TRBV6-6,14,TGTGCCAGCAGTTTTGGGGTTGTGGATCAGCCCCAGCATTTT,CASSFGVVDQPQHF
TRBD1,-,TRBJ1-3,TRBV5-1,15,TGCGCCAGCAGCTTTGACAGGGTGGCTGGAAACACCATATATTTT,CASSFDRVAGNTIYF
-,many,TRBJ1-6,TRBV11-2,18,TGTGCCAGCAGCCTTAGGGGGTCGGAGAGCTCCTATAATTCACCCCTCCACTTT,CASSLRGSESSYNSPLHF
-,-,TRBJ2-2,TRBV10-1,15,TGCGCCAGCAGCGCACGCAGGTCCCCCACCAGGGAGCTGTTTTTT,CASSARRSPTRELFF
-,-,TRBJ2-1,TRBV24-1,16,TGTGCCACCAGTGGGAATAGCGGAGGCTCCTACAATGAGCAGTTCTTC,CATSGNSGGSYNEQFF
TRBD2,-,TRBJ2-7,TRBV2,14,TGTGCCAGCGGGGAGACTAGCGGGAGCAGGGAGCAGTACTTC,CASGETSGSREQYF
-,-,TRBJ1-3,TRBV28,14,TGTGCCAGCAGCAGACAGCCCTCTGGAAACACCATATATTTT,CASSRQPSGNTIYF